A selection of T cell receptor beta chains follows, all from one sample in a study of Ad26.COV2.S vaccination and SARS-CoV-2 variants. The assay was immunoSEQ multiplex PCR, and TCRdb's table has in-frame clones only and misses some. The repertoire holds fewer than 800,000 clones, with around 92% as singletons. The sample consisted of peripheral blood, taken in a trial of Ad26.COV2.S vaccine versus placebo. The receptors stem from a person aged 18-65 years who received the Ad26.COV2.S COVID-19 vaccine or a placebo. The CDR3 runs from the conserved cysteine through the conserved F or W. A D gene is named only where the DNA matches it firmly. A row's size may be missing; if present it is once, few, many or a size class.

-	-	TRBV2	TRBJ1-1	13	TGTGCCAGCAGTGGTCAGATAGGCGCTGAAGCTTTCTTT	CASSGQIGAEAFF
-	-	TRBV11-2	TRBJ1-2	14	TGTGCCAGCAGCTTAGATCAGGGGTCCTATGGCTACACCTTC	CASSLDQGSYGYTF
-	TRBD1	TRBV27	TRBJ1-1	14	TGTGCCAGCAGTTCCACAGGGGGAAACACTGAAGCTTTCTTT	CASSSTGGNTEAFF
-	-	TRBV7-8	TRBJ2-6	17	TGTGCCAGCAGCCCCACCAAAAACCCCTCTGGGGCCAACGTCCTGACTTTC	CASSPTKNPSGANVLTF
many	-	TRBV5-6	TRBJ1-4	12	TGTGCCAGCAGCTTGGCGCGCCAGGGGTTGTTTTTT	CASSLARQGLFF
-	-	TRBV5-6	TRBJ2-7	13	TGTGCCAGCAGCTTGAAAAGGGGCTACGAGCAGTACTTC	CASSLKRGYEQYF
-	-	TRBV9	TRBJ2-2	13	TGTGCCAGCAGCCCCTCGGAACAGGGATGGCTGTTTTTT	CASSPSEQGWLFF
-	-	TRBV2	TRBJ2-5	13	TGTGCCAGCAGATGGGCGGGACAAGAGACCCAGTACTTC	CASRWAGQETQYF
-	-	TRBV13	TRBJ1-6	16	TGTGCCAGCAGCTCCGTAGACAGTCAGCGAAATTCACCCCTCCACTTT	CASSSVDSQRNSPLHF
-	-	TRBV11-3	TRBJ2-1	14	TGTGCCAGCAGCCAAAGGGGAGCCGACAATGAGCAGTTCTTC	CASSQRGADNEQFF
once	-	TRBV3-1/TRBV3-2	TRBJ2-5	15	TGTGCCAGCAGCCCCTCGTCAGGTCTAGGGGAGACCCAGTACTTC	CASSPSSGLGETQYF
few	-	TRBV24-1	TRBJ2-7	13	TGTGCCACCAGTGACACCCTAGAACACGAGCAGTACTTC	CATSDTLEHEQYF
-	-	TRBV27	TRBJ1-2	14	TGTGCCAGCAGTACCAGTGTAGCTAACTATGGCTACACCTTC	CASSTSVANYGYTF
-	-	TRBV5-5	TRBJ1-4	15	TGTGCCAGCAGCGGGTGGAGAGCGCAAAATGAAAAACTGTTTTTT	CASSGWRAQNEKLFF
once	TRBD1	TRBV29-1	TRBJ2-1	12	TGCAGCGTAACGGGACAGGGGAATGAGCAGTTCTTC	CSVTGQGNEQFF
once	-	TRBV4-3	TRBJ1-1	14	TGCGCCAGCAGCCAAGATCATGGGGTCACTGAAGCTTTCTTT	CASSQDHGVTEAFF
-	TRBD2	TRBV3-1/TRBV3-2	TRBJ2-5	14	TGTGCCAGCGGGCTAGCGGGGGGGGAAGAGACCCAGTACTTC	CASGLAGGEETQYF
-	-	TRBV4-2	TRBJ2-2	15	TGTGCCAGCAGCCAAGATTGGACCGCGTTTGGGGAGCTGTTTTTT	CASSQDWTAFGELFF
-	-	TRBV4-2	TRBJ1-3	14	TGTGCCAGCAGCCAAGCGGCCTCTGGAAACACCATATATTTT	CASSQAASGNTIYF
-	-	TRBV7-2	TRBJ1-5	12	TGTGCCAGCAGCCCAGGGGATCAGCCCCAGCATTTT	CASSPGDQPQHF
-	-	TRBV30	TRBJ2-7	13	TGTGCCTGGAGCGTGAACCTCGGTTACGAGCAGTACTTC	CAWSVNLGYEQYF
-	-	TRBV4-2	TRBJ1-6	13	TGTGCCAGCAGCCAAGACAGGAATTCACCCCTCCACTTT	CASSQDRNSPLHF
-	-	TRBV18	TRBJ1-1	15	TGTGCCAGCTCACCTTCCACAGGGTCTATCACTGAAGCTTTCTTT	CASSPSTGSITEAFF
few	-	TRBV2	TRBJ1-1	13	TGTGCCAGCAGTGAGAGGCAGGGCACTGAAGCTTTCTTT	CASSERQGTEAFF
-	-	TRBV7-9	TRBJ1-6	12	TGTGCCAGCAGCTCCTATAATTCACCCCTCCACTTT	CASSSYNSPLHF
-	-	TRBV6-2/TRBV6-3	TRBJ1-1	14	TGTGCCAGCAGTTACTCGAGGATGAACACTGAAGCTTTCTTT	CASSYSRMNTEAFF
-	-	TRBV3-1/TRBV3-2	TRBJ2-3	18	TGTGCCAGCAGCCAAGAGGGGGGAGGTCTGGGTGGCACAGATACGCAGTATTTT	CASSQEGGGLGGTDTQYF
-	TRBD2	TRBV7-2	TRBJ2-3	15	TGTGCCAGCAGCTTCGGCGGGAGTCTCACAGATACGCAGTATTTT	CASSFGGSLTDTQYF